This TCR beta chain comes out of a study of blood T cell repertoires in COVID-19 (dated by TCRdb to the early 2020s). Background for the entire study: The collaborator samples originated in the United States, Italy and Spain and spanned the acute and convalescent phases of COVID-19. The material from the prospective study consisted of cDNA or gDNA derived from T cells, B-cell-depleted T cells, or PBMCs. The dataset comprised deeply sampled blood TCRbeta repertoires from subjects exposed to, actively infected with, or recovered from COVID-19. The repertoires were released in a freely available public database intended as a resource for research on the immune response to SARS-CoV-2. Samples came from the ongoing ImmuneRACE study (first 160 participants) plus 1,254 subjects from 6 global collaborators. A de-identified subject ID, COVID-19 status, age in years and sex were almost always included in the sample metadata. Where HLA class I and class II types were available, the types were taken from metadata supplied by the sample provider, not from assay-based typing.

Whole blood was collected in K2EDTA tubes by collaborating institutions according to the institutions' own protocols. For TCRbeta analysis, collaborators shipped samples as frozen whole blood, isolated PBMCs, or DNA extracted from either of those sample types. The research as a whole found: The quantity of clinical and demographic metadata differed by source and by participant and was supplied without curation.

Points on this clone: No cognate antigen has been identified for it. No base-level quality is on record; no much larger clone is a single base apart.

Via the germline V gene, CDR1 is LGHNA and CDR2 YSLEER. The CDR3 numbers 14 residues from cysteine through phenylalanine. Only the CDR3 part of the read is kept: 42 bases, read in frame from the first base. From V the trimming removes 3 bases and from J it removes 15 bases, while the gene matches leave 12 bases of the junction unaccounted for. TCRbeta CDR3 regions were amplified from genomic DNA using the immunoSEQ Assay, a bias-controlled multiplex PCR. For the original study's pipeline: Nucleated cell counts per sample were estimated from amplification of reference gene primers within the assay. To quantify the absolute abundance of each unique TCRbeta CDR3 rearrangement, sequence reads were collapsed and filtered. Productive Simpson clonality was computed per sample as the square root of Simpson's diversity index over productive rearrangements. The immuneACCESS repertoire file appears here via TCRdb, limited to in-frame rearrangements. These files lack a portion of the clones; in checked studies, under half of the deficit traces to unresolved V genes, and the cause of the others is not known. V and J calls and clone size follow that table, whereas D and trimming were derived from the DNA. For this sample the table gives over 50,000 clones, of which around 77% were detected only once. About 20% of the sample belongs to the ten largest clones.

The TCR sequence derives from a man aged 80 or over with active or convalescent COVID-19. This chain joins TRBV4-3 to TRBJ2-3; TRBD1 fits 10 bases in the junction. The specimen sequenced was peripheral blood. This receptor carries the CDR3 CASSQTRRGTGEYF. The sequenced DNA: TGCGCCAGCAGCCAGACAAGACGAGGGACAGGGGAATATTTT.